The source of this T cell receptor (beta chain) is a study of shared T cell receptors in the human thymus. With V trimmed by 4 bases and J by 3 bases, 8 bases remained unmatched. This CDR3 is built from 15 residues. Germline V gene data show CDR1 as MGHRA and CDR2 as YSYEKL. Only in-frame clones appear in the TCRdb table, and some are missing; sequencing was by immunoSEQ multiplex PCR. This sample yields hundreds of thousands of clones, of which more than 70% are seen a single time; 0.009% to 0.0095% belongs to the top ten. These same data were also listed under a study on human thymus T cells. Per that paper: Obtained as resections during corrective heart surgery, the thymus tissue was then studied. Repertoires from thymus and blood appeared to show biased V and J gene usage.

The chain links TRBV4-1 to TRBJ2-7; 8 bases fit TRBD2. The sample taken for sequencing was thymocytes. This TCR was sampled from a boy younger than two with a congenital heart defect. For the CDR3, the DNA is TGCGCCAGCAGCCCCTCACCCAGCGGGAGCTACGAGCAGTACTTC. Its protein is CASSPSPSGSYEQYF.